These T cell receptor beta chains were read from a single sample in a study of radiation and T cells in renal cell carcinoma. Method: immunoSEQ multiplex PCR; TCRdb's copy keeps in-frame clones and lacks some. The sample lists 150,000 to 200,000 clones, about 87% occurring once. This specimen consisted of blood, obtained from a patient whose treatment included radiotherapy and nephrectomy. These receptors originate from a woman aged 50 to 65 with renal cell carcinoma. The CDR3 runs from the conserved cysteine through the conserved F or W. The D gene is left open where the match is weak. Not all rows give a size; the values are once, few, many and, for expanded clones, a class.

TRBJ2-4	.	TRBV19	.	TGTGCCAGTAGTACGGACAGAGCCCAAAACATTCAGTACTTC	CASSTDRAQNIQYF
TRBJ2-5	TRBD1	TRBV5-4	.	TGTGCCAGCAGCTCAACTCTCGGGACAGGGGGAGAAGAGACCCAGTACTTC	CASSSTLGTGGEETQYF
TRBJ1-2	.	TRBV2	.	TGTGCCAGCAGAAAAGACAACCCGACGAACTATGGCTACACCTTC	CASRKDNPTNYGYTF
TRBJ2-1	.	TRBV7-6	.	TGTGCCAGCAGCTTAGCTGGTGCGAGCGGAGCCTACAATGAGCAGTTCTTC	CASSLAGASGAYNEQFF
TRBJ2-6	.	TRBV5-1	.	TGCGCCAGCAGCTTGGGGACGTTCTCTGGGGCCAACGTCCTGACTTTC	CASSLGTFSGANVLTF
TRBJ2-6	.	TRBV30	few	TGTGCCTGGAGTGGAACCGGACGGCTGAAATTCTCTGGGGCCAACGTCCTGACTTTC	CAWSGTGRLKFSGANVLTF
TRBJ2-5	TRBD2	TRBV7-2	.	TGTGCCAGCAACGCAATAGCGGGGGAAGAGACCCAGTACTTC	CASNAIAGEETQYF
TRBJ2-3	.	TRBV6-6	.	TGTGCCAGCAGTTCCACTAGAGGGGGGGCGACAGATACGCAGTATTTT	CASSSTRGGATDTQYF
TRBJ1-6	TRBD1	TRBV10-3	.	TGTGCCATCAGTGAGCCGGGACAGGTAGCTTCACCCCTCCACTTT	CAISEPGQVASPLHF
TRBJ1-3	.	TRBV30	.	TGTGCCTGGTCCGGGACGACTTATGGAAACACCATATATTTT	CAWSGTTYGNTIYF
TRBJ2-7	.	TRBV29-1	.	TGCAGCGTTGAACAATTCTACGAGCAGTACTTC	CSVEQFYEQYF
TRBJ2-7	TRBD1	TRBV7-2	.	TGTGCCAGCAGCCGGGGGACAGGGGATCCCTACGAGCAGTACTTC	CASSRGTGDPYEQYF
TRBJ2-6	.	TRBV7-3	.	TGTGCCAGCAGCAGAAGAGGACCGAGTCCTTCCGGGGCCAACGTCCTGACTTTC	CASSRRGPSPSGANVLTF
TRBJ1-2	.	TRBV25-1	.	TGTGCCAGCAGTGAAAGGGGAGGGAGCTATGGCTACACCTTC	CASSERGGSYGYTF
TRBJ2-7	TRBD1	TRBV27	.	TGTGCCAGCAGTACATTGGGACAGGGGGCAACCTACGAGCAGTACTTC	CASSTLGQGATYEQYF
TRBJ2-2	TRBD1	TRBV18	.	TGTGCCAGCTCACCACCGGGACAGGGAAAAACCGGGGAGCTGTTTTTT	CASSPPGQGKTGELFF
TRBJ1-1	.	TRBV2	.	TGTGCCAGCAGGCATGGGCCGAACACTGAAGCTTTCTTT	CASRHGPNTEAFF
TRBJ2-7	.	TRBV11-2	.	TGTGCCAGCAGCCCCATAATCGCAGGTTACGAGCAGTACTTC	CASSPIIAGYEQYF
TRBJ2-6	TRBD1	TRBV7-2	.	TGTGCCAGCAGCCCGACAGGGGGGAGCTCTGGGGCCAACGTCCTGACTTTC	CASSPTGGSSGANVLTF
TRBJ1-2	TRBD1	TRBV9	once	TGTGCCAGCAGCGCCTCCGGGACAGGGATGGGAGGGAGCTATGGCTACACCTTC	CASSASGTGMGGSYGYTF
TRBJ1-3	.	TRBV13	.	TGTGCCAGCAGCTTAAGGGGGGCGGGGAACTCTGGAAACACCATATATTTT	CASSLRGAGNSGNTIYF
TRBJ1-2	TRBD1	TRBV19	.	TGTGCCAGTAGTTCCGAGCCGGGACAGGGGGTGTATGGCTACACCTTC	CASSSEPGQGVYGYTF
TRBJ2-7	TRBD1	TRBV7-9	.	TGTGCCAGCAGCTTAGCGTACGTTGACAGGGGTTACGAGCAGTACTTC	CASSLAYVDRGYEQYF
TRBJ1-4	.	TRBV5-1	.	TGCGCCAGCAGCTTCGCAACTAATGAAAAACTGTTTTTT	CASSFATNEKLFF
TRBJ1-3	TRBD1	TRBV10-3	few	TGTGCCATCAGTGATCACGGACAGGGGGCTGTTGGGTATTTT	CAISDHGQGAVGYF
TRBJ2-7	.	TRBV6-5	.	TGTGCCAGCAGGCTCGGTTCCCAGGGTTACGAGCAGTACTTC	CASRLGSQGYEQYF
TRBJ2-7	.	TRBV29-1	.	TGCAGCGTTGAAGCGGCAGGGGTTTACAAGCAGTACTTC	CSVEAAGVYKQYF
TRBJ1-1	.	TRBV6-5	.	TGTGCCAGCAGTAGAACTGGGGTTAACACTGAAGCTTTCTTT	CASSRTGVNTEAFF
TRBJ1-4	TRBD1	TRBV6-1	.	TGTGCCAGCAGTGGATTTGACAGGGTCGGAGGTGAAAAACTGTTTTTT	CASSGFDRVGGEKLFF
TRBJ2-7	.	TRBV6-5	.	TGTGCCAGCAGTTACGAAGAGGATGGTTACGAGCAGTACTTC	CASSYEEDGYEQYF
TRBJ1-5	.	TRBV7-2	few	TGTGCCAGCAGCTTAGCGAGGGACCAGCCCCAGCATTTT	CASSLARDQPQHF
TRBJ2-7	.	TRBV6-5	.	TGTGCCAGCAGTTACGACCGATTCGACGAGCAGTACTTC	CASSYDRFDEQYF
TRBJ2-1	TRBD2	TRBV11-1	.	TGTGCCAGCAGCTTAGACGGGGGGGTCCAGAATGAGCAGTTCTTC	CASSLDGGVQNEQFF
TRBJ1-2	.	TRBV19	.	TGTGCCAGTAGTATACAGGGGCTCTATGGCTACACCTTC	CASSIQGLYGYTF
TRBJ1-4	.	TRBV19	.	TGTGCCAGTAGTATCGGATTCCAGGGGAGAGAAAAACTGTTTTTT	CASSIGFQGREKLFF
TRBJ1-2	.	TRBV6-6	few	TGTGCCAGCAGCTACTATGGCTACACCTTC	CASSYYGYTF
TRBJ1-1	.	TRBV4-2	few	TGTGCCAGCAGCCAAGGAATAGGGGCGAGGAACACTGAAGCTTTCTTT	CASSQGIGARNTEAFF
TRBJ1-2	TRBD1	TRBV7-2	.	TGTGCCAGCAGCCAGGGACAGTTGGTCTATGGCTACACCTTC	CASSQGQLVYGYTF
TRBJ2-3	.	TRBV2	.	TGTGCCAGCAGTGAACCGGGGGACACAGATACGCAGTATTTT	CASSEPGDTDTQYF
TRBJ2-1	.	TRBV19	.	TGTGCCAGTAGTAAGCTCTTTGAGCAGTTCTTC	CASSKLFEQFF
TRBJ1-1	.	TRBV6-5	.	TGTGCCAGCAGAATTAAGGACGGACTCGATGAAGCTTTCTTT	CASRIKDGLDEAFF
TRBJ2-2	.	TRBV4-1	once	TGCGCCAGCAGCCATCGACAGGGAGGCACCGGGGAGCTGTTTTTT	CASSHRQGGTGELFF
TRBJ2-2	TRBD1	TRBV5-1	.	TGCGCCAGCAGCCGGACAGGGGGAAGGACCGGGGAGCTGTTTTTT	CASSRTGGRTGELFF